This T cell receptor beta chain was sequenced for a study of shared clonotypes between healthy human individuals (dated by TCRdb to between 2020 and 2021). Describing the broader study: The cohort included three men and a couple of women between 18 and 49 years of age. To estimate repertoire size and how much clonotype sharing occurs between individuals, the study deeply sequenced the blood TCR repertoires of about 5 healthy adults. To increase sequencing depth and limit assay-specific biases, different laboratories used diverse techniques to prepare libraries and sequence TCR repertoires. For each donor, CD4 naive and CD4 memory were each given three plates, CD8 naive was given two plates, and CD8 memory was given one plate. Leukapheresis yielded between about 0.8 and 9.5 billion PBMCs per donor.

TCR CDR3 regions were amplified from genomic DNA by multiplex PCR using the deep immunoSEQ assay. For each cell subset, the extracted genomic DNA was distributed evenly across all wells of several immunoSEQ 96-well plates, and each plate served as one replicate. Each replicate PCR for sorted subsets received about 220 ng genomic DNA, equal to roughly 30,000 T cell genomes. Purified libraries were quantified with a Qubit 3.0 fluorometer, sized on a Bioanalyzer 2100, and re-quantified with the KAPA Library Quantification kit. Every immunoSEQ 96-well plate was sequenced on a dedicated single-read 150-cycle Illumina NextSeq 550 flow cell. The authors processed their data as follows. Because only junctional sequences without quality scores were contained in the immunoSEQ output, filtering matching that applied to full-length reads could not be performed. To assign V/J genes and CDR3, sequences were annotated against IMGT germline references using PyIR, a Python wrapper for IgBLAST v1.9. Reads were filtered out if the reads had weak V/J assignments (E-value above 1e-6), no CDR3, stop codons, out-of-frame junctions, or ambiguous translated residues. V3J clonotypes were defined as sequences sharing the same inferred V gene, J gene, and CDR3 amino acid sequence. To compute the percentage overlap between repertoires, the number of shared unique clonotypes was divided by the size of the smaller repertoire. Three approaches were used to assess repertoire richness: RTK rarefaction, the Chao1 estimator, and Recon v2.1 estimates of unobserved clonotypes. Generation probabilities for all TCRbeta clonotypes obtained by the gDNA method from four donors were computed using OLGA. TCRdb holds this immuneACCESS table with in-frame rearrangements only. Some clones are missing; in checked studies, unresolved V genes explain under half, and the rest has no known cause. D and trimming were read from the DNA, whereas the V and J calls and clone size are those reported in that table. This sample lists about 870,000 clones; nearly 95% were detected once. Approximately 25% of the sample is held by the ten biggest clonotypes.

With regard to this clone: No antigen is known for it. Per-nucleotide qualities are absent, and no much larger clonotype sits a single base away.

Points the paper makes about the study in general: Sampling was restricted to blood, and TCR repertoires in tissue are likely to differ from TCR repertoires in blood. Across several donors, about 4.5% of naive CD4, around 3.3% of naive CD8, about 2.3% of memory CD4, and approximately 0.4% of memory CD8 clonotypes were shared. The small number of donors limited the genetic and exposure-history diversity represented. Compared with non-shared clonotypes, clonotypes shared by all four sorted-subset donors had higher generation probabilities. Incomplete sequencing was indicated by rarefaction of sorted-subset datasets, despite the large sequencing depth. Larger estimated clonotype richness was generally found for naive subsets than for memory subsets. Pairwise subsampling indicated that sequencing depth was expected to affect the degree of clonotype sharing among donors.

CD8 naive samples consisted of CD45RO-negative cells that were positively selected for CCR7, yielding a CD45RA+CCR7+ population without TemRA cells. The donors were healthy, HIV-negative adults who had no recently reported acute infections or vaccinations. All donors were Caucasian adults living in Nashville, Tennessee, USA. Blood was collected by leukapheresis, and PBMCs were isolated by Ficoll-Histopaque density gradient centrifugation and then cryopreserved in liquid nitrogen vapor phase. Purity and quantity of every magnetically sorted T cell population were checked by analytical flow cytometry. Genomic DNA was isolated from each sorted fraction and quantified by UV absorbance on a Nanodrop 2000c. The source is a man aged 30-40 years in good health. Sequencing was performed on naive CD8+ T cells sorted from blood. In light of the paper, this sample's cell subset or site label describes: CD45RA+CCR7+.

DNA sequence: TGTGCCAGCAGCTTAGTCCCGGATACCTACGAGCAGTACTTC. It translates to CASSLVPDTYEQYF. The chain is encoded by TRBV7-9 joined to TRBJ2-7; the D segment cannot be called with confidence. V loses 1 base, J loses 2 bases, and the germline ends lie 9 bases apart. As encoded in the germline V gene (reference sequence), CDR1 is SEHNR while CDR2 is FQNEAQ. The CDR3 contains 14 residues, cysteine and phenylalanine counted. Only the CDR3 part of the read is kept: 42 bases, read in frame from the first base.